This entry describes one TCR beta chain. Its antigen remains unknown. The data were taken from a study of T cell responses to AZD1222 COVID-19 vaccine. Study results and caveats: Among those given AZD1222, only five to seven were seropositive at baseline.

Assay: immunoSEQ multiplex PCR; the TCRdb copy retains only in-frame clones and omits some. The sample includes 120,000 to 150,000 clones, more than 90% of them seen just once. The starting material was peripheral blood, obtained on day 0 of AZD1222 vaccination. This clonotype was obtained from an adult in good health.

The CDR3 nucleotides are TGTGCCAGCAGTCCCGGGACATTGAGACTCTATGGCTACACCTTC. Protein product: CASSPGTLRLYGYTF. V is TRBV28 and J is TRBJ1-2; tentatively, D is TRBD1 (6 bases). Germline CDR1 reads MDHEN; CDR2 reads SYDVKM. Trimming cost V 5 bases and J 4 bases, with 17 bases left between them. This CDR3 has 15 residues.